These 7 T cell receptor beta chains originate from one sample sequenced in a study of identical twins (dated by TCRdb to the mid-2010s). Libraries were made using 5' RACE. The data were produced on an Illumina HiSeq 2000. Starting from the raw public reads, TCRdb applied fastp trimming at Q25, assembled clones with MiXCR and retained in-frame beta chains. Every CDR3 protein is listed once, alongside the most common genes and DNA of its rows. For this sample there are fewer than 500,000 distinct CDR3 sequences; around 24% appear just once. The top ten clones comprise just under 3% of the sample. This sample also appeared in a second study, on T cells expressing NK-cell markers.

The sequencing sample was made of CD4+ T cells sorted from blood. The receptors were sampled from a woman aged 18 to 35 in good health.

The chain combines TRBV5-6 with TRBJ1-5, with D possibly matching TRBD1 (5 bases). Germline V gene sequence: CDR1 SGHDT, CDR2 YYEEEE. Trimming cost V 0 bases and J 7 bases, with 8 bases left between them. The CDR3 is 13 amino acids. CDR3 sequence (DNA): TGTGCCAGCAGCTTGGGGGACGGACAGCCCCAGCATTTT. Translating it yields CASSLGDGQPQHF.

This clonotype was counted a few times. V gene TRBV6-2 or TRBV6-3 combines with J gene TRBJ2-7, with D possibly matching TRBD2 (7 bases). V dropped 5 bases and J dropped 4 bases, with 18 bases sitting between them. Germline V gene sequence: CDR1 MNHEY, CDR2 SVGEGT. There are 15 residues in the CDR3. The CDR3 sequence: CASSISAAGAYEQYF. The CDR3 coding sequence is TGTGCCAGCAGTATTTCCGCGGCGGGGGCTTACGAGCAGTACTTC.

In its sample, this clonotype was seen a few times. The chain couples TRBV6-1 to TRBJ1-1, with a tentative D call TRBD1 (5 bases). CDR1 MNHNS and CDR2 SASEGT come from the germline V gene. The V gene lost 6 bases and the J gene lost 4 bases, with 18 bases spanning the gap. The CDR3 has 15 residues. DNA of the CDR3: TGTGCCAGCAGATCGGGGACCGCAGTATTCACTGAAGCTTTCTTT. It codes for CASRSGTAVFTEAFF.

This clonotype was seen only a few times. The chain couples TRBV12-3 or TRBV12-4 to TRBJ2-2; 9 nucleotides align to TRBD1. The J segment lost 2 bases and the V segment lost 3 bases, leaving 4 bases of the junction unmatched. The CDR3 runs 16 residues. In DNA, the CDR3 is TGTGCCAGCAGTTTTGCGGGACAGGGCAACACCGGGGAGCTGTTTTTT. Encoded protein: CASSFAGQGNTGELFF.

The chain uses TRBV5-5 and TRBJ1-6, with D possibly being TRBD1 (5 bases). The CDR3 loop spans 18 amino acids. CDR1 and CDR2 from the germline V gene are SGHKS and YYEKEE (reference sequence). V was cut by 0 bases and J by 0 bases, with 13 bases left in between. This CDR3 reads CASSLGRAGSSYNSPLHF. CDR3 sequence (DNA): TGTGCCAGCAGCTTGGGGAGGGCAGGGAGCTCCTATAATTCACCCCTCCACTTT. Combining the CDR3 with reference TRBV5-5 and TRBJ1-6 gives the whole variable domain DAGVTQSPTHLIKTRGQQVTLRCSPISGHKSVSWYQQVLGQGPQFIFQYYEKEERGRGNFPDRFSARQFPNYSSELNVNALLLGDSALYLCASSLGRAGSSYNSPLHFGNGTRLTVT.

CDR3 sequence reads: CASSLSSWDPTGELFF. Written as DNA, the CDR3 is TGCGCCAGCAGCTTGAGTTCATGGGACCCCACCGGGGAGCTGTTTTTT. The genes are TRBV5-1 and TRBJ2-2; tentatively, D is TRBD1 or TRBD2 (5 bases each). The CDR3 spans 16 residues. V was pared by 1 base and J by 4 bases, with 14 bases between. Germline values: CDR1 SGHRS, CDR2 YFSETQ.

This chain joins TRBV3-1 and TRBJ1-2, with 7 bases lining up with TRBD1. Germline values: CDR1 LGHDT, CDR2 YNNKEL (reference sequence). V was clipped by 2 bases and J by 8 bases; unmatched bases: 2. The CDR3 loop spans 12 amino acids. CDR3 protein: CASSQPTGGYTF. DNA of the CDR3: TGTGCCAGCAGCCAACCGACAGGGGGCTACACCTTC. Supplemented by reference TRBV3-1 and TRBJ1-2, the full variable domain reads DTAVSQTPKYLVTQMGNDKSIKCEQNLGHDTMYWYKQDSKKFLKIMFSYNNKELIINETVPNRFSPKSPDKAHLNLHINSLELGDSAVYFCASSQPTGGYTFGSGTRLTVV.